Below are 26 T cell receptor beta chains sequenced from a single sample in a study of persistence of HIV-infected CD4 T cells. No antigen has been assigned to these receptors. The immunoSEQ assay was version 4, run in survey mode. The repertoire was sequenced with immunoSEQ multiplex PCR; TCRdb's copy has only in-frame clones and lacks some. The table has under 40,000 clones, less than 75% seen once; the top ten hold roughly 1.5%. The stimulus was an HIV-1 Gag 15-mer peptide pool, 0.85 to 1 ug/peptide/mL. Sorting selected CD4+ T cells upregulating both CD40 ligand and CD69. The sample here was CD4+ T cells sorted from PBMCs after approximately 18-hour stimulation, taken from a patient who received antiretroviral therapy. The source is an adult man with HIV who was CMV-seropositive.

The rearrangement uses TRBV13 and TRBJ2-5; TRBD1 aligns across 8 bases. Germline lookup yields CDR1 PRHDT and CDR2 FYEKMQ (reference sequence). There are 14 residues in the CDR3. The ends lost 6 bases at V and 3 bases at J; junction bases unmatched: 6. The CDR3 sequence is CASSRKQGEETQYF. Written as DNA, the CDR3 is TGTGCCAGCAGTCGGAAACAGGGGGAAGAGACCCAGTACTTC.

The genes are TRBV28 and TRBJ1-5, with a possible D match to TRBD1 (5 bases). CDR3 size: 15 residues. From germline, CDR1 is MDHEN and CDR2 SYDVKM. Trimming cost V 2 bases and J 7 bases, with 15 bases left between them. In DNA form, the CDR3 reads TGTGCCAGCAGTTTAGGGCAGGTGGGGGGACAGCCCCAGCATTTT. It codes for CASSLGQVGGQPQHF.

In its sample, this clone was seen once. The rearrangement joins TRBV2 to TRBJ2-3, with 8 bases identical to TRBD1. In germline, CDR1 is SNHLY, CDR2 FYNNEI. This CDR3 contains 14 residues. Losses at the gene ends were 6 bases for V and 3 bases for J; bases not matched to a gene: 5. The CDR3 DNA sequence: TGTGCCAGCAGATCCGGGACAGGAACAGATACGCAGTATTTT. Protein sequence: CASRSGTGTDTQYF.

The gene calls are TRBV4-1 and TRBJ2-7; 10 bases are a match to TRBD2. Unmatched junction bases numbered 4, after V lost 6 bases and J lost 2 bases. This CDR3 has 14 amino acids. Germline values: CDR1 MGHRA, CDR2 YSYEKL. Here the CDR3 reads CASSRTSGTYEQYF. In DNA, the CDR3 is TGCGCCAGCAGTCGGACTAGCGGTACCTACGAGCAGTACTTC.

DNA for the CDR3: TGTGCCAGCAGCTTGTTGGGATCAGGAGTTGATTCACCCCTCCACTTT. It codes for CASSLLGSGVDSPLHF. The genes are TRBV5-4 and TRBJ1-6; D gene uncertain. The V end lost 1 base, the J end lost 8 bases, and 16 bases lay between the germline ends. The germline V gene encodes CDR1 SGHNT and CDR2 YYREEE (reference sequence). The CDR3 extends over 16 amino acids.

The chain links TRBV10-2 to TRBJ1-4; D gene unclear. There are 14 residues in the CDR3. V gave up 8 bases and J gave up 8 bases, with 18 bases separating them. Germline CDR1 is WSHSY and CDR2 is SAAADI. The CDR3 coding sequence is TGCGCCAGCCGTCCGGGGAGGGAGGGAGAAAAACTGTTTTTT. It encodes CASRPGREGEKLFF.

V gene TRBV7-9 combines with J gene TRBJ1-1, with no clear D. Trimming removed 7 bases at V and 1 base at J, with 13 bases between. This CDR3 region has 14 residues. The germline gives CDR1 SEHNR, CDR2 FQNEAQ (reference sequence). CDR3 nucleotide sequence: TGTGCCAGCACCCGGCGGGGAGAGAACACTGAAGCTTTCTTT. Translation: CASTRRGENTEAFF.

The gene calls are TRBV5-4 and TRBJ2-7, with TRBD1 matching 10 bases. Germline-derived CDR1 and CDR2 are SGHNT and YYREEE (reference sequence). This CDR3 has 17 amino acids. V lost 4 bases, J lost 1 base, and 11 bases stayed unmatched. CDR3 protein: CASSRHAGTGVSYEQYF. CDR3 nucleotide sequence: TGTGCCAGCAGCAGACACGCCGGGACAGGGGTTTCCTACGAGCAGTACTTC.

V is TRBV18 and J is TRBJ2-4; D is undetermined. The CDR3 has 11 amino acids. V gave up 6 bases and J gave up 4 bases, with 4 bases separating them. Per germline, CDR1 KGHSH and CDR2 LQKENI. The CDR3 DNA follows: TGTGCCAGCTCGGTGAAAAACATTCAGTACTTC. This encodes CASSVKNIQYF. The variable domain in full, with the rest retrieved from reference TRBV18 and TRBJ2-4, is NAGVMQNPRHLVRRRGQEARLRCSPMKGHSHVYWYRQLPEEGLKFMVYLQKENIIDESGMPKERFSAEFPKEGPSILRIQQVVRGDSAAYFCASSVKNIQYFGAGTRLSVL.

This clone was picked up one time. This chain uses TRBV9 with TRBJ2-2; 8 bases fit TRBD2. The CDR3 extends over 15 amino acids. Germline CDR1 and CDR2: SGDLS and YYNGEE. J was trimmed by 9 bases and V by 2 bases; bases with no gene match: 9. The CDR3 DNA reads as TGTGCCAGCAGCGTTGCCGGGGGGGCCTCTAGGGAGCTGTTTTTT. Translation gives CASSVAGGASRELFF.

This chain joins TRBV4-2 and TRBJ2-3; 9 nucleotides align to TRBD2. V gave up 3 bases and J gave up 6 bases; unmatched junction bases: 7. CDR1 is LGHNA, CDR2 YNFKEQ, per germline. The CDR3 contains 15 residues. CDR3 in DNA: TGTGCCAGCAGCCAGGCCAGCGGGGGGAGGGATACGCAGTATTTT. It encodes CASSQASGGRDTQYF.

In its sample, this clone ranks as medium-sized. This chain connects TRBV5-1 to TRBJ1-3; no definite D call. Trimming took off 0 bases at V and 4 bases at J, with 20 bases between the two ends. The germline gives CDR1 SGHRS, CDR2 YFSETQ. The CDR3 extends over 18 amino acids. The CDR3 DNA reads TGCGCCAGCAGCTTGGGGTACCCCCCAGACACTTTAGGAAACACCATATATTTT. Residues: CASSLGYPPDTLGNTIYF.

The gene calls are TRBV2 and TRBJ1-2; 9 nucleotides align to TRBD1. J gave up 4 bases and V 2 bases, and 8 bases lay outside the gene matches. This CDR3 region has 16 residues. Per germline, CDR1 SNHLY and CDR2 FYNNEI. The CDR3: CASSEKETGGIYGYTF. CDR3 nucleotide sequence: TGTGCCAGCAGTGAAAAAGAGACAGGGGGAATCTATGGCTACACCTTC.

The gene calls are TRBV27 and TRBJ1-1; TRBD1 matches 9 bases. Germline V gene lookup returns CDR1 MNHEY and CDR2 SMNVEV (reference sequence). The CDR3 extends over 15 amino acids. The junction had 3 bases not matched to a gene; V was cut back by 3 bases and J by 1 base. The CDR3 here is CASSLGQGGNTEAFF. CDR3 nucleotide sequence: TGTGCCAGCAGTTTGGGACAGGGAGGGAACACTGAAGCTTTCTTT.

V is TRBV18 and J is TRBJ2-2, with D possibly TRBD2 on 5 matching bases. Germline loops: CDR1 KGHSH, CDR2 LQKENI. Trimming pared 2 bases from V and 7 bases from J, leaving 17 bases between. CDR3 length: 16 amino acids. The CDR3: CASSPSNAGGGGELFF. DNA for the CDR3: TGTGCCAGCTCACCAAGTAATGCCGGTGGAGGCGGGGAGCTGTTTTTT.

This rearrangement joins TRBV6-1 to TRBJ1-4; D is ambiguous. Germline CDR1 MNHNS, CDR2 SASEGT. CDR3 length: 15 residues. The ends were cut back, 2 bases at V and 0 bases at J, with 7 bases in the middle. This chain's CDR3 is CASSEWAATNEKLFF. CDR3 nucleotides: TGTGCCAGCAGTGAATGGGCGGCAACTAATGAAAAACTGTTTTTT.

This clone was found a few times. The chain employs TRBV19 and TRBJ2-2; no clear D. The CDR3 has 14 amino acids. Per germline, CDR1 LNHDA and CDR2 SQIVND (reference sequence). The V end lost 4 bases, the J end lost 3 bases, and 9 bases lay between the germline ends. CDR3 coding DNA: TGTGCCAGTAGTACCAGGTTTGACACCGGGGAGCTGTTTTTT. It encodes CASSTRFDTGELFF.

The chain links TRBV12-5 to TRBJ2-1; D tentatively reads TRBD1 or TRBD2 (5 bases each). The CDR3 covers 13 residues. Germline CDR1 reads LGHNT; CDR2 reads FRNRAP. Trimming took off 5 bases at V and 5 bases at J, with 10 bases between the two ends. CDR3 in amino acids: CASGRDGNNEQFF. The CDR3 DNA follows: TGTGCTAGTGGTAGGGACGGAAACAATGAGCAGTTCTTC.

The chain has TRBV6-1 and TRBJ1-2, with D hard to call. V lost 1 base to trimming and J lost 7 bases, with 13 bases between them. In germline, CDR1 is MNHNS, CDR2 SASEGT. The CDR3 runs 14 residues. For the CDR3, the DNA is TGTGCCAGCAGTGAAGTCGGAGGGAGAGGTGGCTACACCTTC. Translation gives CASSEVGGRGGYTF.

The chain couples TRBV9 to TRBJ1-1; D not resolved. There are 16 residues in the CDR3. Germline V gives CDR1 SGDLS, CDR2 YYNGEE. Trimming cost V 7 bases and J 0 bases, with 19 bases left between them. CDR3 sequence reads: CASGPAAEVMNTEAFF. CDR3 bases: TGTGCCAGCGGTCCCGCGGCAGAGGTAATGAACACTGAAGCTTTCTTT.

The chain couples TRBV3-1 (or the pseudogene TRBV3-2) to TRBJ1-4; possible D gene TRBD1, 5 bases. The CDR3 loop spans 14 amino acids. The V gene lost 4 bases and the J gene lost 11 bases, with 17 bases spanning the gap. CDR1 is LGHDT and CDR2 is YNNKEL in the germline V gene (reference sequence). CDR3 nucleotide sequence: TGTGCCAGCAGCCTCTCCCAGCGGCAGGGCAAACTGTTTTTT. Amino acid sequence: CASSLSQRQGKLFF.

The chain employs TRBV12-3 or TRBV12-4 and TRBJ2-5; D is perhaps TRBD1 (5 bases). This CDR3 comprises 12 residues. V was shortened by 6 bases and J by 4 bases, with 9 bases between the two germline ends. The CDR3 is CASSLGVETQYF. The CDR3 bases are TGTGCCAGCAGCCTAGGGGTAGAGACCCAGTACTTC.

The J gene is TRBJ2-5, the V gene TRBV28; D may be TRBD1 (8 bases). From germline, CDR1 is MDHEN and CDR2 SYDVKM. CDR3 length equals 15 residues. V lost 6 bases, J lost 2 bases, and 16 bases lay in between. This chain's CDR3 is CASSLTGGGQETQYF. CDR3 sequence (DNA): TGTGCCAGCAGCCTTACAGGGGGGGGACAAGAGACCCAGTACTTC.

There are a few counts of this clone. The rearrangement joins TRBV28 to TRBJ1-2; the match to TRBD1 covers 9 bases. The germline gives CDR1 MDHEN, CDR2 SYDVKM. V trimming: 6 bases; J trimming: 8 bases; junction bases outside the gene matches: 10. The CDR3 consists of 14 residues. The chain's CDR3 is CASSTSGTGKGYTF. The CDR3 region has the DNA TGTGCCAGCAGCACCTCCGGGACAGGGAAGGGCTACACCTTC.

As regards this clone: Other DNA sequences in this sample translate to the same CDR3. The chain links TRBV5-1 to TRBJ1-5, with 10 bases identical to TRBD1. CDR3 size: 14 residues. V dropped 4 bases and J dropped 7; count of bases not matched to a gene: 5. Germline CDR1 SGHRS, CDR2 YFSETQ. The DNA for the CDR3 is TGCGCCAGCAGCCCCGGGACAGGGGAACAGCCCCAGCATTTT. Protein sequence: CASSPGTGEQPQHF.

J is TRBJ2-2 and V is TRBV28; a possible D gene is TRBD1 (5 bases). Trimming left V 6 bases short and J 6 bases short, with 17 bases between. CDR1 MDHEN and CDR2 SYDVKM come from the germline V gene. The CDR3 runs to 15 residues. CDR3 in amino acids: CASSRPGYGAGELFF. In DNA form, the CDR3 reads TGTGCCAGCAGCCGCCCAGGGTATGGGGCCGGGGAGCTGTTTTTT.